Included here is one TCR beta chain sequence, with context. The data derive from a study of control samples from healthy donors and cancer patients. Sequenced by immunoSEQ multiplex PCR; TCRdb stores in-frame clones only, minus some. The data hold some 110,000 clones, with 85% to 90% observed a single time. The CDR3 sequence is 13 residues long. Germline V gene lookup returns CDR1 SEHNR and CDR2 FQNEAQ (reference sequence). V was trimmed by 5 bases and J by 7 bases, leaving 15 bases between them. This clonotype originated in a woman aged 50 to 60 with colorectal cancer. The chain has TRBV7-9 and TRBJ2-7; perhaps D is TRBD1 or TRBD2 (5 bases each). Sequencing was done on a sample of PBMCs. The CDR3 loop reads CASSTGRNREQYF. DNA of the CDR3: TGTGCCAGCAGCACGGGACGTAACAGGGAGCAGTACTTC.